The TCR beta chain under discussion was sequenced for a study of blood T cell repertoires in COVID-19. On the study more broadly: The samples span acute and convalescent COVID-19 from the United States, Italy and Spain. The cDNA or gDNA used as material had been derived from T cells, B-cell-depleted T cells, or PBMCs.

The V segment lost 1 base and the J segment 7 bases; nucleotides outside the gene matches: 8. Germline assignment: CDR1 SGHRS and CDR2 YFSETQ. There are 15 residues in the CDR3. In the authors' workflow: Amplification of reference gene primers provided the estimated nucleated cell counts. The protocol was immunoSEQ multiplex PCR, while the TCRdb copy is restricted to in-frame clones and leaves out a portion. V and J calls and clone size come straight from that table; D and trimming were deduced from the DNA. The sample comprises approximately 230,000 clones, nearly 90% of which are singletons, and 3% rests with the top ten.

The source material was peripheral blood. The gene calls are TRBV5-1 and TRBJ2-1; TRBD2 matches at 7 bases. The sequence was obtained from a man aged 18 to 30 with active or convalescent COVID-19. In nucleotides, the CDR3 is TGCGCCAGCAGCTTGAATGGCGGGAGATTGAATGAGCAGTTCTTC. It encodes CASSLNGGRLNEQFF. Supplemented by reference TRBV5-1 and TRBJ2-1, the full variable domain reads KAGVTQTPRYLIKTRGQQVTLSCSPISGHRSVSWYQQTPGQGLQFLFEYFSETQRNKGNFPGRFSGRQFSNSRSEMNVSTLELGDSALYLCASSLNGGRLNEQFFGPGTRLTVL.